The clone carrying this TCR beta chain is a singleton in its sample. The source of the sample is a study of blood T cell repertoires in COVID-19. Overall study context: PBMCs, B-cell-depleted T cells, or T cells provided the cDNA or gDNA that made up the material.

As processed by the authors: Estimation of nucleated cell counts relied on the amplification of reference gene primers. Sequenced by immunoSEQ multiplex PCR; TCRdb stores in-frame clones only, minus some. From that table come the V and J calls and clone size; the DNA was used to work out D and trimming. This sample has about 190,000 clones; around 90% occur once, and the top ten carry about 0.58%. After removal of 0 bases from V and 3 bases from J, the junction contained 4 bases not matched to a gene. The CDR3 contains 16 residues. Per germline, CDR1 MNHEY and CDR2 SVGAGI. The receptor's source is a man aged 50 or older with acute or convalescent COVID-19. The sequenced sample consisted of peripheral blood. The rearrangement uses TRBV6-5 and TRBJ2-7; 11 nucleotides align to TRBD2. CDR3 bases: TGTGCCAGCAGTTACTCTCCGGGACTAGCGGTCTACGAGCAGTACTTC. Its translation is CASSYSPGLAVYEQYF.